The present entry profiles one T cell receptor beta chain with its context. Method: immunoSEQ multiplex PCR; TCRdb's copy keeps in-frame clones and lacks some. This sample has about 150,000 clones; approximately 79% occur once, and the top ten carry around 7.7%. The source of the sample is a study of blood T cell repertoires in COVID-19. Study as a whole: Samples representing acute and convalescent COVID-19 were sourced from the United States, Italy and Spain.

Participants' own reports of clinical history determined their cohort assignment. The V and J ends lost 1 base and 1 base respectively, with 11 bases between them. CDR1 is KGHSH, CDR2 LQKENI, per germline. This CDR3 is 15 amino acids long. The sequencing sample was made of PBMCs or T cells enriched from blood (not recorded which). The chain combines TRBV18 with TRBJ2-7; D is uncertain. The sequence was collected from a man aged 45 to 65 who had recovered from COVID-19. The DNA of the CDR3 is TGTGCCAGCTCACCACTTTCAGGAAAATCCTACGAGCAGTACTTC. This codes for CASSPLSGKSYEQYF.